Below, one T cell receptor (beta chain) is given with its context. What it binds is not known. V was trimmed by 3 bases and J by 4 bases, leaving 10 bases between them. CDR1 KGHSH and CDR2 LQKENI come from the germline V gene. CDR3 length equals 14 residues. The sample originates from a study of OX40 agonist ivuxolimab in advanced cancers. Study-level findings and limits: Averaging showed that CD8+ T cells had more expanded clones than CD4+ did.

The repertoire was sequenced with immunoSEQ multiplex PCR; TCRdb's copy has only in-frame clones and lacks some. In the table there are roughly 71,000 clones, about 79% of which are singletons. Sample: CD4+ or CD8+ T cells sorted from blood, taken in a trial of the OX40 agonist ivuxolimab. The chain joins TRBV18 to TRBJ1-5; no firm D call. The sequence derives from an adult with an advanced solid tumor such as melanoma, head and neck, liver or kidney cancer. The CDR3 spells CASSPAALNQPQHF. CDR3 bases: TGTGCCAGCTCACCGGCGGCCCTAAATCAGCCCCAGCATTTT.